This T cell receptor beta chain was captured in a study of naive and memory T cell subsets. Study-level points and caveats: Naive repertoires, especially CD8, held a few larger clonotypes, possibly memory cells re-expressing CD45RA. Each distinct alpha or beta sequence counts as one clonotype.

This clonotype came up many times. Its target is unknown. J gave up 0 bases and V 6 bases, and 5 bases lay outside the gene matches. The germline CDR1 and CDR2 sequences are DFQATT and SNEGSKA (reference sequence). This CDR3 is 14 amino acids long. Two oligonucleotides, mixed equimolar, formed the beta constant-region primer covering TRBC1 and TRBC2. The ligated cDNA underwent four PCR rounds using SP2 and nested alpha and beta constant-region primers. TCRdb re-derived calls from the UMI-ligation and nested PCR reads in MiXCR, one entry per CDR3 protein. The sample lists roughly 97,000 distinct CDR3 sequences; more than 14% were seen once.

This chain connects TRBV20-1 to TRBJ1-3, with 7 bases that match TRBD1. The receptor was derived from a human donor in good health. The specimen sequenced was naive CD8+ T cells from blood. CDR3: CSASGTDSGNTIYF. CDR3 DNA sequence: TGCAGTGCCTCCGGGACAGACTCTGGAAACACCATATATTTT.